This is a list of T cell receptor beta chains from one sample in a study of blood T cells in healthy people across ages. TCRdb ran MiXCR on the 5' RACE reads and lists one entry per CDR3 protein. The table has approximately 490,000 distinct CDR3 sequences, under 30% seen once. Separately, the same data were catalogued under a study of T cells of mothers and their children.

The sequenced material came from blood. These receptors were taken from a boy between 10 and 17 years old in good health. Both conserved end residues are part of each CDR3. A D gene is named only where the DNA matches it firmly. Clone size appears in some rows only: once, few, many, or a class for an expanded clone.

size,length,J,V,D,CDR3,DNA
-,14,TRBJ2-5,TRBV6-6,-,CASLPGGGRETQYF,TGTGCCAGCCTTCCGGGGGGCGGACGAGAGACCCAGTACTTC
-,15,TRBJ2-7,TRBV7-2,TRBD1,CASSLLYRGLNEQYF,TGTGCCAGCAGCCTACTCTACAGGGGGCTCAACGAGCAGTACTTC
-,13,TRBJ2-5,TRBV7-9,-,CASTAGLPETQYF,TGTGCCAGCACCGCCGGACTCCCGGAGACCCAGTACTTC
-,12,TRBJ1-4,TRBV29-1,-,CSVEGGGEKLFF,TGCAGCGTTGAAGGCGGCGGTGAAAAGCTGTTTTTT
few,17,TRBJ2-2,TRBV11-2,-,CASSWGVGKRNIGELFF,TGTGCCAGCAGCTGGGGCGTAGGGAAGAGGAACATCGGGGAGCTGTTTTTT
many,13,TRBJ2-1,TRBV6-4,-,CASSDSGESGQFF,TGTGCCAGCAGTGATTCTGGGGAGTCCGGGCAGTTCTTC
-,14,TRBJ2-7,TRBV20-1,TRBD2,CSARGRLAGYEQYF,TGCAGTGCTAGAGGGCGACTAGCGGGCTACGAGCAGTACTTC
-,14,TRBJ2-5,TRBV25-1,-,CASSPHETQETQYF,TGTGCCAGCAGTCCACACGAAACCCAAGAGACCCAGTACTTC
few,14,TRBJ2-1,TRBV4-1,-,CASSQVGSGETQHF,TGCGCCAGCAGCCAAGTTGGGTCGGGTGAGACCCAGCACTTC
few,15,TRBJ1-6,TRBV5-5,TRBD1,CASKTPGQGNSPLHF,TGTGCCAGCAAGACACCGGGACAGGGAAATTCACCCCTCCACTTT
-,15,TRBJ2-1,TRBV9,TRBD1,CASSTGESSYNEQFF,TGTGCCAGCAGCACAGGGGAGAGCTCCTACAATGAGCAGTTCTTC
few,17,TRBJ2-2,TRBV4-1,TRBD1,CASSQDGGQGAFGELFF,TGCGCCAGCAGTCAAGACGGAGGACAGGGGGCTTTCGGGGAGCTGTTTTTT
-,16,TRBJ2-3,TRBV7-9,TRBD2,CASSLSLAGATDTQYF,TGTGCCAGCAGCTTAAGCCTGGCGGGAGCCACAGATACGCAGTATTTT
-,18,TRBJ1-2,TRBV27,-,CASSLGGLTGVGNYGYTF,TGTGCCAGCAGTTTAGGGGGGTTGACAGGCGTAGGTAACTATGGCTACACCTTC
once,18,TRBJ2-4,TRBV3-1,-,CASSQLGTRSLAKNIQYF,TGTGCCAGCAGCCAGTTAGGTACGAGGAGCTTAGCCAAAAACATTCAGTACTTC
once,15,TRBJ2-7,TRBV20-1,TRBD1,CSARDRGTGGYEQYF,TGCAGTGCTAGAGATCGGGGGACAGGAGGCTACGAGCAGTACTTC
many,13,TRBJ1-1,TRBV9,-,CASSVAVNTEAFF,TGTGCCAGCAGCGTAGCTGTGAACACTGAAGCTTTCTTT
-,14,TRBJ1-2,TRBV9,-,CASSEGPTLSGYTF,TGTGCCAGCAGCGAGGGGCCGACTCTATCGGGCTACACCTTC